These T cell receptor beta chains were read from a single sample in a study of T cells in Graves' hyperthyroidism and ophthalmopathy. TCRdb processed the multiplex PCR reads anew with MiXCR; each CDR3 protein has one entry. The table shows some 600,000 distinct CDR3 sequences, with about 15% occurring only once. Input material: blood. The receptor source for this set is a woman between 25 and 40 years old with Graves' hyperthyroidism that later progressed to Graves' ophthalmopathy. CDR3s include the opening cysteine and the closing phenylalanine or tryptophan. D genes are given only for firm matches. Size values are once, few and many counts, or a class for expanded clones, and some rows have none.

CDR3 protein: CACSGGRLYGYTF; CDR3 DNA: TGTGCCTGTTCTGGGGGGCGCTTGTATGGCTACACCTTC; D gene: -; J gene: TRBJ1-2; clone size: -; V gene: TRBV6-1
CDR3 protein: CAIRLAGGSNEQFF; CDR3 DNA: TGTGCCATCAGACTAGCGGGAGGTAGTAATGAGCAGTTCTTC; D gene: TRBD2; J gene: TRBJ2-1; clone size: many; V gene: TRBV10-3
CDR3 protein: CASSQDARAFYEQYF; CDR3 DNA: TGTGCCAGCAGCCAAGATGCTCGGGCCTTTTACGAGCAGTACTTC; D gene: -; J gene: TRBJ2-7; clone size: few; V gene: TRBV3-1
CDR3 protein: CASSYNTRDTQYF; CDR3 DNA: TGTGCCAGCAGCTACAACACGAGAGATACGCAGTATTTT; D gene: -; J gene: TRBJ2-3; clone size: many; V gene: TRBV7-3
CDR3 protein: CASSGRAGGELFF; CDR3 DNA: TGTGCCAGCAGCGGCAGGGCTGGCGGGGAGCTGTTTTTT; D gene: -; J gene: TRBJ2-2; clone size: few; V gene: TRBV9
CDR3 protein: CASSPRLAALNEQFF; CDR3 DNA: TGTGCCAGCAGCCCGAGACTAGCGGCCTTAAATGAGCAGTTCTTC; D gene: TRBD2; J gene: TRBJ2-1; clone size: -; V gene: TRBV13
CDR3 protein: CASRPSRDFQPQHF; CDR3 DNA: TGTGCCAGCAGACCGTCCAGGGATTTCCAGCCCCAGCATTTT; D gene: -; J gene: TRBJ1-5; clone size: many; V gene: TRBV2
CDR3 protein: CASSLGGAGSNYGYTF; CDR3 DNA: TGTGCCAGCAGCTTGGGAGGAGCAGGGAGTAACTATGGCTACACCTTC; D gene: -; J gene: TRBJ1-2; clone size: many; V gene: TRBV7-2
CDR3 protein: CSASTAVHNEQFF; CDR3 DNA: TGCAGTGCTAGCACCGCGGTCCACAATGAGCAGTTCTTC; D gene: -; J gene: TRBJ2-1; clone size: many; V gene: TRBV20-1
CDR3 protein: CASSLWSEGLRNSPLHF; CDR3 DNA: TGTGCCAGCAGTTTATGGTCCGAGGGTCTCAGGAATTCACCCCTCCACTTT; D gene: -; J gene: TRBJ1-6; clone size: many; V gene: TRBV28
CDR3 protein: CASTHYEQGAQYF; CDR3 DNA: TGTGCCAGCACTCACTACGAGCAGGGGGCCCAGTACTTC; D gene: TRBD1; J gene: TRBJ2-5; clone size: -; V gene: TRBV7-8
CDR3 protein: CASSQALNPEETQYF; CDR3 DNA: TGTGCCAGCAGCCAAGCACTCAACCCCGAAGAGACCCAGTACTTC; D gene: -; J gene: TRBJ2-5; clone size: many; V gene: TRBV14
CDR3 protein: CASRGGGNTEAFF; CDR3 DNA: TGTGCCAGCAGGGGGGGGGGGAACACTGAAGCTTTCTTT; D gene: -; J gene: TRBJ1-1; clone size: many; V gene: TRBV28
CDR3 protein: CASRGQGRPGELFF; CDR3 DNA: TGTGCCAGCAGAGGACAGGGAAGGCCCGGGGAGCTGTTTTTT; D gene: TRBD1; J gene: TRBJ2-2; clone size: many; V gene: TRBV2
CDR3 protein: CASSTTVATEAFF; CDR3 DNA: TGTGCCAGCAGCACGACAGTTGCTACTGAAGCTTTCTTT; D gene: -; J gene: TRBJ1-1; clone size: -; V gene: TRBV5-5
CDR3 protein: CASSLVVTAQETQYF; CDR3 DNA: TGTGCCAGCAGCTTAGTAGTCACAGCTCAGGAGACCCAGTACTTC; D gene: -; J gene: TRBJ2-5; clone size: many; V gene: TRBV7-9
CDR3 protein: CASSREGLGGETQYF; CDR3 DNA: TGTGCCAGCAGTCGGGAGGGCCTGGGGGGTGAGACCCAGTACTTC; D gene: TRBD2; J gene: TRBJ2-5; clone size: many; V gene: TRBV6-2/TRBV6-3
CDR3 protein: CASSKTSVRSRDEQYF; CDR3 DNA: TGTGCCAGTAGCAAAACTAGCGTCAGAAGTCGGGACGAGCAGTACTTC; D gene: TRBD2; J gene: TRBJ2-7; clone size: -; V gene: TRBV19
CDR3 protein: CASTYERGGTDTQYF; CDR3 DNA: TGTGCCAGCACCTACGAGCGGGGTGGCACAGATACGCAGTATTTT; D gene: TRBD2; J gene: TRBJ2-3; clone size: -; V gene: TRBV6-1
CDR3 protein: CASSLRLNTGELFF; CDR3 DNA: TGTGCCAGCAGCTTAAGGTTGAACACCGGGGAGCTGTTTTTT; D gene: -; J gene: TRBJ2-2; clone size: few; V gene: TRBV7-3
CDR3 protein: CASSPQGSGAEAFF; CDR3 DNA: TGTGCCAGCAGTCCCCAGGGGTCGGGGGCTGAAGCTTTCTTT; D gene: -; J gene: TRBJ1-1; clone size: many; V gene: TRBV28
CDR3 protein: CASSFRASYEQYF; CDR3 DNA: TGTGCCAGCAGTTTCAGGGCGAGCTACGAGCAGTACTTC; D gene: -; J gene: TRBJ2-7; clone size: -; V gene: TRBV27
CDR3 protein: CASSYMAGFGDTIYF; CDR3 DNA: TGTGCCAGCAGTTATATGGCAGGGTTCGGGGACACCATATATTTT; D gene: -; J gene: TRBJ1-3; clone size: -; V gene: TRBV6-9
CDR3 protein: CASSPAGQVEQYF; CDR3 DNA: TGTGCCAGCTCACCAGCCGGGCAGGTCGAGCAGTACTTC; D gene: -; J gene: TRBJ2-7; clone size: many; V gene: TRBV18
CDR3 protein: CASSYGGNTGELFF; CDR3 DNA: TGTGCCAGCAGTTACGGTGGGAACACCGGGGAGCTGTTTTTT; D gene: -; J gene: TRBJ2-2; clone size: many; V gene: TRBV6-6
CDR3 protein: CASSLRRGPNEQFF; CDR3 DNA: TGTGCCAGCAGTTTAAGGAGGGGGCCTAATGAGCAGTTCTTC; D gene: -; J gene: TRBJ2-1; clone size: -; V gene: TRBV12-3/TRBV12-4
CDR3 protein: CASSFRGNQPQHF; CDR3 DNA: TGTGCCAGCAGTTTCCGGGGCAATCAGCCCCAGCATTTT; D gene: -; J gene: TRBJ1-5; clone size: many; V gene: TRBV12-3/TRBV12-4
CDR3 protein: CAISEGGEGYEQYF; CDR3 DNA: TGTGCCATCAGTGAGGGGGGAGAGGGCTACGAGCAGTACTTC; D gene: -; J gene: TRBJ2-7; clone size: many; V gene: TRBV10-3
CDR3 protein: CASSSGTVDTEAFF; CDR3 DNA: TGTGCCAGCAGCTCGGGGACAGTAGACACTGAAGCTTTCTTT; D gene: TRBD1; J gene: TRBJ1-1; clone size: many; V gene: TRBV6-1
CDR3 protein: CSARAVREGYEQYF; CDR3 DNA: TGCAGTGCTAGGGCGGTCCGGGAAGGCTACGAGCAGTACTTC; D gene: -; J gene: TRBJ2-7; clone size: many; V gene: TRBV20-1
CDR3 protein: CSASGLAGERIEQYF; CDR3 DNA: TGCAGTGCCTCGGGGCTAGCGGGAGAAAGGATCGAGCAGTACTTC; D gene: TRBD2; J gene: TRBJ2-7; clone size: many; V gene: TRBV20-1
CDR3 protein: CASRGVGAGRTYEQYF; CDR3 DNA: TGTGCCAGCAGGGGAGTTGGGGCAGGTCGAACCTACGAGCAGTACTTC; D gene: -; J gene: TRBJ2-7; clone size: many; V gene: TRBV28
CDR3 protein: CASSHGPAEARSYEQYF; CDR3 DNA: TGTGCCAGCTCCCACGGCCCGGCGGAAGCTCGCTCCTACGAGCAGTACTTC; D gene: -; J gene: TRBJ2-7; clone size: many; V gene: TRBV18
CDR3 protein: CASSYGGGQETQYF; CDR3 DNA: TGTGCCAGCAGTTACGGGGGGGGGCAAGAGACCCAGTACTTC; D gene: TRBD2; J gene: TRBJ2-5; clone size: many; V gene: TRBV6-5
CDR3 protein: CANRDSNISYEQYF; CDR3 DNA: TGTGCCAACCGGGACTCCAACATCTCCTACGAGCAGTACTTC; D gene: -; J gene: TRBJ2-7; clone size: few; V gene: TRBV6-1
CDR3 protein: CASMRAGVNEKLFF; CDR3 DNA: TGTGCCAGCATGAGGGCAGGGGTTAATGAAAAACTGTTTTTT; D gene: -; J gene: TRBJ1-4; clone size: many; V gene: TRBV27
CDR3 protein: CVSSSYRVTDTQYF; CDR3 DNA: TGTGTCAGCAGCTCTTATCGGGTCACAGATACGCAGTATTTT; D gene: -; J gene: TRBJ2-3; clone size: -; V gene: TRBV5-5
CDR3 protein: CASSFNLREAFF; CDR3 DNA: TGTGCCAGCAGCTTCAATCTACGGGAGGCTTTCTTT; D gene: -; J gene: TRBJ1-1; clone size: few; V gene: TRBV5-4
CDR3 protein: CAWRSAGGLQYF; CDR3 DNA: TGTGCCTGGAGATCGGCAGGGGGGTTGCAGTACTTC; D gene: -; J gene: TRBJ2-7; clone size: many; V gene: TRBV30
CDR3 protein: CASSPEGSIEQFF; CDR3 DNA: TGTGCCAGCAGCCCTGAGGGGAGCATTGAGCAGTTCTTC; D gene: -; J gene: TRBJ2-1; clone size: many; V gene: TRBV14
CDR3 protein: CASSTQSSFNYGYTF; CDR3 DNA: TGTGCCAGCAGCACCCAATCATCCTTTAACTATGGCTACACCTTC; D gene: -; J gene: TRBJ1-2; clone size: few; V gene: TRBV28